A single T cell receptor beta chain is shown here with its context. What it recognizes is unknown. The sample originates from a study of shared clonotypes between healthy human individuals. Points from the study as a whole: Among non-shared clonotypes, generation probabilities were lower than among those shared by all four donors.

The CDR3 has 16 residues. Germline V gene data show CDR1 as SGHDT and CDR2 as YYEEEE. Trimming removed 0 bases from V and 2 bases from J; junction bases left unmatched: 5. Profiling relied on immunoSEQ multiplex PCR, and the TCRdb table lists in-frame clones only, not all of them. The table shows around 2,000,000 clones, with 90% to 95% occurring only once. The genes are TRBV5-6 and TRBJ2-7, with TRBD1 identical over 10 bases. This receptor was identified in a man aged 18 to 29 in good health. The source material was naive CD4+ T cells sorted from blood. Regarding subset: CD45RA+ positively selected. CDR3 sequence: CASSLAGTGAAYEQYF. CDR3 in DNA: TGTGCCAGCAGCTTGGCCGGGACAGGGGCCGCCTACGAGCAGTACTTC.